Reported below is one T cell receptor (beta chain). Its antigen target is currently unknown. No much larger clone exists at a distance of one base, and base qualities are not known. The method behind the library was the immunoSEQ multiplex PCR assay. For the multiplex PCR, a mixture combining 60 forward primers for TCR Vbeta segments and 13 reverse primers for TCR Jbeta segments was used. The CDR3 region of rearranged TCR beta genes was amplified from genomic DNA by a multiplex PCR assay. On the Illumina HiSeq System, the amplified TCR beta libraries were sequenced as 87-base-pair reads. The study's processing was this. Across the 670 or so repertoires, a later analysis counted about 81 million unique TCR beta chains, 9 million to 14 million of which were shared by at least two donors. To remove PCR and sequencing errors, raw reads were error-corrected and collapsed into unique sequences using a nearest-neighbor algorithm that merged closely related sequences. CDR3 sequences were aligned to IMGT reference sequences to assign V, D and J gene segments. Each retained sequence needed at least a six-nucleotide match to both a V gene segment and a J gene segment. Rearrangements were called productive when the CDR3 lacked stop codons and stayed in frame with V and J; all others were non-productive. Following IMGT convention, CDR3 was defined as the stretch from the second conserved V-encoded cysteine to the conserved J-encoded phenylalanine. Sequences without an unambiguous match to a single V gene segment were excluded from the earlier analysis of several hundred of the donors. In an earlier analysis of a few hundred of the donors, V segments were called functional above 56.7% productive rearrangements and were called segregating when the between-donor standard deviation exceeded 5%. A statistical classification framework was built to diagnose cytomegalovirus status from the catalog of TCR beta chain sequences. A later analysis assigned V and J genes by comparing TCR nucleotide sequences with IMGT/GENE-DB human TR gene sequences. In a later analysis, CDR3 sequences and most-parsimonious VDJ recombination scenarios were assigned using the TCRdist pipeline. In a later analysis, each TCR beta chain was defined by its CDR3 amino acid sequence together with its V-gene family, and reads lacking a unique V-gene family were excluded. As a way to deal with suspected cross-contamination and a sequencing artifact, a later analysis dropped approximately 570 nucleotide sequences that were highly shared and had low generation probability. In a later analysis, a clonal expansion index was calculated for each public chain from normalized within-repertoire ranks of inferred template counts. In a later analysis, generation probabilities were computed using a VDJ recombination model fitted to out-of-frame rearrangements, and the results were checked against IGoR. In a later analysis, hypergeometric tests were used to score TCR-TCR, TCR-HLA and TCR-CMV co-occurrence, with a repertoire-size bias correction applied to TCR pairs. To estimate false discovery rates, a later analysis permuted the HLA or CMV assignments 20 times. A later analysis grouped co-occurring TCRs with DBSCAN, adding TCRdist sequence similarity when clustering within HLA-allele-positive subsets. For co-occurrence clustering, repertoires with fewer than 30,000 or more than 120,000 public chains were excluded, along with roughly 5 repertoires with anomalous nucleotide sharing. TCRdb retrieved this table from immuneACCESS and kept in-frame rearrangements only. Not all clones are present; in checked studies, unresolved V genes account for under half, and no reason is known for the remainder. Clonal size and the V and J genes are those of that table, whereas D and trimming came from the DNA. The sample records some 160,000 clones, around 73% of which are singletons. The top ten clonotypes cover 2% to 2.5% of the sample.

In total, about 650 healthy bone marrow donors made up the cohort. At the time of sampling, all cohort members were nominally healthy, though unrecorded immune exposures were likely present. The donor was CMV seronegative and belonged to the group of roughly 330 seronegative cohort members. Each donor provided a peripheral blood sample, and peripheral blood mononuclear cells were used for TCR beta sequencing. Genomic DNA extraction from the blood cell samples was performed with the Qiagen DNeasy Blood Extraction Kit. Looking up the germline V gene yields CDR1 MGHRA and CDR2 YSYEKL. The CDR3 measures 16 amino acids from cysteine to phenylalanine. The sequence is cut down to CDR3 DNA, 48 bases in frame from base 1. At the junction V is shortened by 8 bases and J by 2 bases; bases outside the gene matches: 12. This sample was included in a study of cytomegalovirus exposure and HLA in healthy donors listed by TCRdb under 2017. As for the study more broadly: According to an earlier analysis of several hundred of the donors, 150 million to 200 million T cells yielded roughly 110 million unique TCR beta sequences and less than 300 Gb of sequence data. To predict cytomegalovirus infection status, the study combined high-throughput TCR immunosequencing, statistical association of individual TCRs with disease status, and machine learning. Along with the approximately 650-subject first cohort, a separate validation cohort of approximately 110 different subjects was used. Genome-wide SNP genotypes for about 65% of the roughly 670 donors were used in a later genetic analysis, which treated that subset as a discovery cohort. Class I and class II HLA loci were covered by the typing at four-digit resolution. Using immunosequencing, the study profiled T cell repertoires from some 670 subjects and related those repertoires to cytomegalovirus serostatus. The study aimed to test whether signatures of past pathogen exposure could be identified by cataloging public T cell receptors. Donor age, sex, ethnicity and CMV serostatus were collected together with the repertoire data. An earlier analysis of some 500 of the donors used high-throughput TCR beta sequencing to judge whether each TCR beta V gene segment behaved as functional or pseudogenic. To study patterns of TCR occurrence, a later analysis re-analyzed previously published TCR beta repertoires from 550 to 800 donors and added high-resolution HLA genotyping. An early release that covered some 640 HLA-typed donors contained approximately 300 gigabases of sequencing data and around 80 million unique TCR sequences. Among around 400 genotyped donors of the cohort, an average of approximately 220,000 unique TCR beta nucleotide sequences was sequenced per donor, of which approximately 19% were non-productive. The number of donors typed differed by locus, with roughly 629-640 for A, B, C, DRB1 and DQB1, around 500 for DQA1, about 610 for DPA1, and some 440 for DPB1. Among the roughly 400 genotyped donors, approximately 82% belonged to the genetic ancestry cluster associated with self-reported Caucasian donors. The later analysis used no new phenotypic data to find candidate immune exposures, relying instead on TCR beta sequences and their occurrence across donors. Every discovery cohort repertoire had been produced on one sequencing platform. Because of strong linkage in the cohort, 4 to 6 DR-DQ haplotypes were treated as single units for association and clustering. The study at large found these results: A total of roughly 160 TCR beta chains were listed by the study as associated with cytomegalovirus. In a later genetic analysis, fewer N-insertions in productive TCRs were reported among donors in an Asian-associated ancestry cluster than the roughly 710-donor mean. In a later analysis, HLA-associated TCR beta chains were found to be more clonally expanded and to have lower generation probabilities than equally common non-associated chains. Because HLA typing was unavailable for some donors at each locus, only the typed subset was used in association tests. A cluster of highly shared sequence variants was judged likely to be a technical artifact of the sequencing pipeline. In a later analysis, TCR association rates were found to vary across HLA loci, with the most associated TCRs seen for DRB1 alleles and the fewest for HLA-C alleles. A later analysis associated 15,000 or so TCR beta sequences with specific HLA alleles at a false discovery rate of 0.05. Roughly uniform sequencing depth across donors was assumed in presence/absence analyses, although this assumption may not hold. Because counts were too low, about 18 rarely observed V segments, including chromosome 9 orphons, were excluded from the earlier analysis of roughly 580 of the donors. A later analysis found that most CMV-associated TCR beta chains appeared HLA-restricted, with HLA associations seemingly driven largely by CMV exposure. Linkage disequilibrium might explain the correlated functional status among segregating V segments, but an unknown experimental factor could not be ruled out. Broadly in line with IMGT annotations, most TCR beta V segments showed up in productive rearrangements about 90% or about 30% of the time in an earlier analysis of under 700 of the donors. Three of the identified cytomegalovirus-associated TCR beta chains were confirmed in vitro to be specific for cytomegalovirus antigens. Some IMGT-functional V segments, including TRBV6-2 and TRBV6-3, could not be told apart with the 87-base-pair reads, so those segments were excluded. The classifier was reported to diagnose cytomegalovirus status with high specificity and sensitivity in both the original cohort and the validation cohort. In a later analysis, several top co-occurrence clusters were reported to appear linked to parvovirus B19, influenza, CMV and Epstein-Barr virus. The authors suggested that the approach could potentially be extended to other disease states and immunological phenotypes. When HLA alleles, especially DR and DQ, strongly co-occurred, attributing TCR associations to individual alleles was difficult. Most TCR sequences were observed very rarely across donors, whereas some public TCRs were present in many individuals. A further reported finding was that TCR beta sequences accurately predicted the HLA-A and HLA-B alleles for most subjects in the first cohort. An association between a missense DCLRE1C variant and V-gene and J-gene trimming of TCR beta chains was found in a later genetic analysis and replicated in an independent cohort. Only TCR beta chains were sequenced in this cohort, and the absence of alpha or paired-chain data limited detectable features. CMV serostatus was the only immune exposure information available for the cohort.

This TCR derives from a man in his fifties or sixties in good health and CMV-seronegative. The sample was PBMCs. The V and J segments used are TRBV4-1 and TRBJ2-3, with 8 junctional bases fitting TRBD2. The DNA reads TGCGCCAGCGGATCAATCGGGGGGGCAAACACAGATACGCAGTATTTT. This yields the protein CASGSIGGANTDTQYF.